The rows below give T cell receptor beta chains drawn from one sample of a study of shared clonotypes between healthy human individuals. Assay: immunoSEQ multiplex PCR; the TCRdb copy retains only in-frame clones and omits some. The repertoire includes about 2.4 million clones, approximately 94% of them detected once, and under 0.15% sits in the top ten. Sequenced sample: naive CD4+ T cells sorted from blood. These receptors were obtained from a young man in good health. Both conserved end residues are part of each CDR3. The D gene is left open where the match is weak. Clone size appears in some rows only: once, few, many, or a class for an expanded clone.

>TRBV19|15|TRBJ1-3|NA|NA
TGTGCCAGTAGTATAGCCGGGAATGCGGGAAACACCATATATTTT
CASSIAGNAGNTIYF
>TRBV5-4|16|TRBJ1-5|NA|once
TGTGCCAGCAGCTTCGGGGGGGCCCAGGGCAATCAGCCCCAGCATTTT
CASSFGGAQGNQPQHF
>TRBV4-1|16|TRBJ1-2|NA|NA
TGCGCCAGCAGCCCCTCTTCAACGGTGGATAACTATGGCTACACCTTC
CASSPSSTVDNYGYTF
>TRBV6-1|15|TRBJ1-2|TRBD1|NA
TGTGCCAGCAGTGGGTGGACAGGGGGCGCGGGTGGCTACACCTTC
CASSGWTGGAGGYTF
>TRBV4-3|14|TRBJ2-2|NA|NA
TGCGCCAGCAGCCACGTGACAGGCACCGGGGAGCTGTTTTTT
CASSHVTGTGELFF
>TRBV9|15|TRBJ2-7|NA|NA
TGTGCCAGCAGCGTAGACCCCAGGGGAACCTACGAGCAGTACTTC
CASSVDPRGTYEQYF
>TRBV2|15|TRBJ1-5|NA|NA
TGTGCCAGCAGCGTCTCACAGGGTAACAATCAGCCCCAGCATTTT
CASSVSQGNNQPQHF
>TRBV6-5|15|TRBJ1-2|NA|NA
TGTGCCAGCAGAAGGGAGAAATTAGCGCACTATGGCTACACCTTC
CASRREKLAHYGYTF
>TRBV30|11|TRBJ2-7|TRBD1|NA
TGTGCCTGGACAGGGGGCTACGAGCAGTACTTC
CAWTGGYEQYF
>TRBV6-1|14|TRBJ2-6|NA|NA
TGTGCCAGCACCCCAGGGTCTGGGGCCAACGTCCTGACTTTC
CASTPGSGANVLTF
>TRBV7-9|8|TRBJ2-3|NA|NA
TGTGCCAGCAGTAAGCAGTATTTT
CASSKQYF
>TRBV2|13|TRBJ2-7|TRBD1|NA
TGTGCCAGCAGCCAAACAGGGGGCGGCGAGCAGTACTTC
CASSQTGGGEQYF
>TRBV30|14|TRBJ1-2|NA|NA
TGTGCCTGGACCAGGACACACTTAAGCTATGGCTACACCTTC
CAWTRTHLSYGYTF
>TRBV5-1|15|TRBJ2-3|TRBD1|NA
TGCGCCAGCAGCTCGCGGACAGGGGGCACAGATACGCAGTATTTT
CASSSRTGGTDTQYF
>TRBV28|13|TRBJ2-4|NA|NA
TGTGCCAGCAGTTCCGTGGGCCGCAACATTCAGTACTTC
CASSSVGRNIQYF
>TRBV6-5|15|TRBJ1-5|NA|NA
TGTGCCAGCAGATTAAAGGGTAGCAGCAATCAGCCCCAGCATTTT
CASRLKGSSNQPQHF
>TRBV7-2|15|TRBJ1-6|NA|NA
TGTGCCAGCAGCCAGCAGACAGGTCCTAATTCACCCCTCCACTTT
CASSQQTGPNSPLHF
>TRBV6-5|12|TRBJ2-7|NA|NA
TGTGCCACCCAGCGGAGTTCCTACGAGCAGTACTTC
CATQRSSYEQYF
>TRBV7-2|15|TRBJ1-2|NA|NA
TGTGCCAGCAGCTTAGCGGGGGACGGATTCTATGGCTACACCTTC
CASSLAGDGFYGYTF
>TRBV11-3|12|TRBJ2-3|NA|NA
TGTGCCAGCAGCCAAGAAAAGGATACGCAGTATTTT
CASSQEKDTQYF
>TRBV6-1|14|TRBJ1-4|TRBD1|NA
TGTGCCAGCAGTGACTGGACAGGGAGCGGGAAACTGTTTTTT
CASSDWTGSGKLFF
>TRBV29-1|13|TRBJ2-3|TRBD2|NA
TGCAGCGTTGATCTGGCTAGCGGGATTACGCAGTATTTT
CSVDLASGITQYF
>TRBV30|13|TRBJ2-2|NA|NA
TGTGCCTGGAGATTGGGGAACACCGGGGAGCTGTTTTTT
CAWRLGNTGELFF
>TRBV6-1|15|TRBJ2-2|NA|NA
TGTGCCAGCAGTCGGATGGGGGCGAACACCGGGGAGCTGTTTTTT
CASSRMGANTGELFF
>TRBV7-9|14|TRBJ1-4|NA|once
TGTGCCAGCAGCTTAGGCCAGGGGAATGAAAAACTGTTTTTT
CASSLGQGNEKLFF
>TRBV7-2|15|TRBJ2-2|NA|NA
TGTGCCAGCAGCTACGACTCAACGAACACCGGGGAGCTGTTTTTT
CASSYDSTNTGELFF
>TRBV9|15|TRBJ2-2|TRBD2|NA
TGTGCCAGCAGCGTAGGCGGGGGTAACACCGGGGAGCTGTTTTTT
CASSVGGGNTGELFF
>TRBV4-3|16|TRBJ2-2|NA|NA
TGCGCCAGCAGCCGAGGGGGGGCGGGATGGACCGGGGAGCTGTTTTTT
CASSRGGAGWTGELFF
>TRBV5-4|17|TRBJ2-7|NA|NA
TGTGCCAGCAGCTTGGAGTCCTTGGTCTACTCAGGCGGCGAGCAGTACTTC
CASSLESLVYSGGEQYF
>TRBV11-2|11|TRBJ2-1|NA|NA
TGTGCCAGCGGCGTGGGCGATGAGCAGTTCTTC
CASGVGDEQFF
>TRBV7-2|15|TRBJ2-1|TRBD2|NA
TGTGCCAGCAGCCCTAGCGCCCCCGGGGGGGGTGAGCAGTTCTTC
CASSPSAPGGGEQFF
>TRBV7-2|15|TRBJ1-6|TRBD1|NA
TGTGCCAGCAGCGTCCACAGGGGAGCCAATTCACCCCTCCACTTT
CASSVHRGANSPLHF
>TRBV7-2|15|TRBJ1-4|NA|NA
TGTGCCAGCAGCTTAAGGTGGACAGCTAATGAAAAACTGTTTTTT
CASSLRWTANEKLFF
>TRBV5-4|16|TRBJ2-5|NA|NA
TGTGCCAGCAGCCTGGGGGGGGCTAGCCACCAAGAGACCCAGTACTTC
CASSLGGASHQETQYF
>TRBV5-1|14|TRBJ1-2|TRBD1|NA
TGCGCCAGCAGCTTGGACGGGACAGTCTATGGCTACACCTTC
CASSLDGTVYGYTF
>TRBV19|17|TRBJ1-6|NA|NA
TGTGCCAGTTCCTTCGGTCCTTTAGGGGCAATTGATTCACCCCTCCACTTT
CASSFGPLGAIDSPLHF
>TRBV7-8|15|TRBJ1-6|NA|few
TGTGCCAGCAGCTTAGGGTACAGGGAGGGGTCACCCCTCCACTTT
CASSLGYREGSPLHF
>TRBV6-1|13|TRBJ2-5|TRBD1|NA
TGTGCCAGCAGTTCGGACAGGGTAGAGACCCAGTACTTC
CASSSDRVETQYF
>TRBV7-8|15|TRBJ2-7|NA|NA
TGTGCCAGCAGCCCGAGGGCCCGGTGGAAACTCGAGCAGTACTTC
CASSPRARWKLEQYF
>TRBV30|11|TRBJ1-5|NA|few
TGTGCCTGGAGTCTCACGGGGCCCCAGCATTTT
CAWSLTGPQHF
>TRBV2|12|TRBJ1-5|NA|NA
TGTGCCAGCAAGGGTACAGTTGCGCCCCAGCATTTT
CASKGTVAPQHF
>TRBV11-2|15|TRBJ2-7|NA|NA
TGTGCCAGCAGCTCCATCCAGGGGAAGAACTACGAGCAGTACTTC
CASSSIQGKNYEQYF
>TRBV11-2|12|TRBJ2-5|NA|NA
TGTGCCAGCAGCCCAGGGGCGCAGACCCAGTACTTC
CASSPGAQTQYF
>TRBV11-2|15|TRBJ2-1|TRBD1|NA
TGTGCCAGCAGCCCCCGGGACAGGGGTATTAATGAGCAGTTCTTC
CASSPRDRGINEQFF
>TRBV4-3|16|TRBJ2-6|NA|NA
TGCGCCAGCAGCCAGGAGCCACCCAGTGGGGCCAACGTCCTGACTTTC
CASSQEPPSGANVLTF
>TRBV5-6|14|TRBJ2-3|NA|NA
TGTGCCAGCAGCCTCAGGGATGGCACAGATACGCAGTATTTT
CASSLRDGTDTQYF
>TRBV28|15|TRBJ2-5|NA|NA
TGTGCCAGCAGTTTAGAGGCCGGTTCAGCGGAGACCCAGTACTTC
CASSLEAGSAETQYF
>TRBV30|13|TRBJ1-5|NA|few
TGTGCCTGGAGTGTACAAGGGGATCAGCCCCAGCATTTT
CAWSVQGDQPQHF
>TRBV9|20|TRBJ2-5|TRBD2|once
TGTGCCAGCAGCGTAGGGGTGGAGCTAGCGGGACACCCCCCAGGGTCGGCCCAGTACTTC
CASSVGVELAGHPPGSAQYF
>TRBV7-9|14|TRBJ1-2|TRBD1|NA
TGTGCCAGCAGCCCTGGATTCACAGGGGATGGCTACACCTTC
CASSPGFTGDGYTF
>TRBV4-1|17|TRBJ1-6|NA|NA
TGCGCCAGCAGCCAAGAAATTAGGGCGGATTATAATTCACCCCTCCACTTT
CASSQEIRADYNSPLHF
>TRBV5-1|15|TRBJ2-2|NA|NA
TGCGCCAGCAGCTTGGACGGGAGACCCACCGGGGAGCTGTTTTTT
CASSLDGRPTGELFF
>TRBV2|17|TRBJ2-2|NA|NA
TGTGCCAGCAGACTCACGGACCTCCTGATGGGCACCGGGGAGCTGTTTTTT
CASRLTDLLMGTGELFF
>TRBV5-1|14|TRBJ1-6|NA|few
TGCGCCAGCAGCTTGGAAGGGGGTACCTCACCCCTCCACTTT
CASSLEGGTSPLHF
>TRBV7-2|16|TRBJ2-5|TRBD2|NA
TGTGCCAGCAGCTTTAACGGGAGGGCCCCGCAAGAGACCCAGTACTTC
CASSFNGRAPQETQYF
>TRBV10-1|13|TRBJ1-5|NA|few
TGCGCCAGCCTGCGGCGGAGCAATCAGCCCCAGCATTTT
CASLRRSNQPQHF
>TRBV5-1|13|TRBJ2-7|NA|NA
TGCGCCAGCAGCCAAGGGGGGCCTTACGAGCAGTACTTC
CASSQGGPYEQYF
>TRBV5-1|16|TRBJ2-7|TRBD1|NA
TGCGCCAGCAGCTACTCTAGGACAGGGGACACCTACGAGCAGTACTTC
CASSYSRTGDTYEQYF
>TRBV2|12|TRBJ2-6|NA|once
TGTGCCAGCAGCTCCGGGGCCAACGTCCTGACTTTC
CASSSGANVLTF
>TRBV6-1|16|TRBJ2-2|TRBD1|NA
TGTGCCAGCAGTGTTGGGGACAGGCCGAACACCGGGGAGCTGTTTTTT
CASSVGDRPNTGELFF